The rows below give T cell receptor beta chains drawn from one sample of a study of long-term antiretroviral therapy in people with HIV. Assay used: immunoSEQ multiplex PCR; TCRdb lists only in-frame clones, some missing. The profile shows under 25,000 clones, approximately 93% of them singletons. The sequenced sample was unsorted PBMCs, obtained 7.6 years after starting antiretroviral therapy. These receptor sequences come from a woman between 40 and 55 years old with HIV. Each CDR3 is given with its conserved first and last residue. D genes are given only for firm matches. Clone size is shown for a subset of rows, as once, few, many or a class of expanded clone.

size,D,length,J,V,CDR3,DNA
-,-,16,TRBJ2-3,TRBV19,CASSSPDSGGTDTQYF,TGTGCCAGTAGTAGCCCGGACAGCGGCGGAACAGATACGCAGTATTTT
-,TRBD1,14,TRBJ1-2,TRBV30,CAWAGGSYNYGYTF,TGTGCCTGGGCAGGGGGAAGTTATAACTATGGCTACACCTTC
-,-,16,TRBJ2-2,TRBV2,CASSDQVMGTSGELFF,TGTGCCAGCAGTGATCAGGTTATGGGAACATCCGGGGAGCTGTTTTTT
-,TRBD1,15,TRBJ1-3,TRBV27,CASSLLGQGENTIYF,TGTGCCAGCAGTTTATTGGGACAGGGGGAAAACACCATATATTTT
-,-,13,TRBJ1-1,TRBV30,CACHQGPGGEAFF,TGTGCCTGTCACCAGGGGCCGGGAGGTGAAGCTTTCTTT
-,TRBD1,14,TRBJ1-1,TRBV7-2,CASRNRGPNPEAFF,TGTGCCAGCAGGAACAGGGGGCCGAATCCTGAAGCTTTCTTT
-,-,15,TRBJ1-6,TRBV4-1,CASSQDGQGNSPLHF,TGCGCCAGCAGCCAAGATGGGCAGGGTAATTCACCCCTCCACTTT
-,TRBD1,15,TRBJ1-4,TRBV2,CASSAGGLTNEKLFF,TGTGCCAGCAGTGCAGGGGGCCTCACTAATGAAAAACTGTTTTTT
-,TRBD2,19,TRBJ2-5,TRBV10-1,CASSDLGLAGAAEQETQYF,TGCGCCAGCAGTGACCTTGGACTAGCGGGGGCAGCGGAGCAAGAGACCCAGTACTTC
-,TRBD2,15,TRBJ2-3,TRBV19,CASSTLAGGPDTQYF,TGTGCCAGTAGTACACTAGCGGGGGGGCCGGATACGCAGTATTTT
few,TRBD1,15,TRBJ2-3,TRBV11-1,CASSGPGTATDTQYF,TGTGCCAGCAGCGGCCCCGGGACAGCCACAGATACGCAGTATTTT
-,-,12,TRBJ2-7,TRBV6-5,CASSRQRNEQYF,TGTGCCAGCAGCAGGCAACGAAACGAGCAGTACTTC
-,-,14,TRBJ1-2,TRBV29-1,CSVEEIGGAGGYTF,TGCAGCGTTGAAGAAATCGGGGGCGCGGGTGGCTACACCTTC
once,-,15,TRBJ2-6,TRBV2,CASKTTGSGANVLTF,TGTGCCAGCAAGACGACGGGCTCTGGGGCCAACGTCCTGACTTTC
-,TRBD1,15,TRBJ1-2,TRBV19,CASSIVQGARDGYTF,TGTGCCAGTAGTATAGTTCAGGGGGCGAGGGATGGCTACACCTTC
-,TRBD2,14,TRBJ2-7,TRBV9,CASSVGGGTYEQYF,TGTGCCAGCAGCGTGGGCGGGGGGACCTACGAGCAGTACTTC
-,TRBD1,16,TRBJ1-5,TRBV4-1,CASSQDVRTGHQPQHF,TGCGCCAGCAGCCAAGATGTTAGGACAGGCCATCAGCCCCAGCATTTT
-,TRBD1,14,TRBJ1-2,TRBV11-2,CASSLGTGRGGYTF,TGTGCCAGCAGCTTGGGGACAGGGAGGGGTGGCTACACCTTC
-,-,15,TRBJ1-6,TRBV2,CASIVQGTYNSPLHF,TGTGCCAGCATCGTCCAGGGTACCTATAATTCACCCCTCCACTTT
-,-,14,TRBJ2-5,TRBV9,CASSVNGGLETQYF,TGTGCCAGCAGCGTAAATGGGGGGTTAGAGACCCAGTACTTC
-,-,14,TRBJ2-7,TRBV9,CASSAGDGGREQYF,TGTGCCAGCAGCGCAGGGGACGGAGGGCGCGAGCAGTACTTC
-,-,12,TRBJ2-7,TRBV4-3,CASSQGRGEKYF,TGCGCCAGCAGCCAAGGCCGGGGAGAGAAGTACTTC
-,TRBD1,15,TRBJ1-1,TRBV19,CASSIALTGDTEAFF,TGTGCCAGTAGTATAGCTTTGACAGGGGACACTGAAGCTTTCTTT
-,-,16,TRBJ2-5,TRBV19,CASSDGPRRYQETQYF,TGTGCCAGTAGCGACGGGCCGAGGCGATACCAAGAGACCCAGTACTTC
-,-,10,TRBJ1-2,TRBV19,CASSDVGYTF,TGTGCCAGTAGTGACGTCGGCTACACCTTC
once,-,17,TRBJ1-2,TRBV4-3,CASSQDYSDVSGGGYTF,TGCGCCAGCAGCCAAGATTATTCGGACGTGAGCGGAGGCGGCTACACCTTC
-,-,12,TRBJ1-1,TRBV11-2,CASSPGQPEAFF,TGTGCCAGCAGCCCAGGACAGCCTGAAGCTTTCTTT
-,-,16,TRBJ1-2,TRBV6-5,CASSYSTGSSGYGYTF,TGTGCCAGCAGTTACTCAACAGGGAGTTCGGGCTATGGCTACACCTTC
-,-,12,TRBJ2-2,TRBV5-4,CASSNNAGELFF,TGTGCCAGCAGCAACAATGCCGGGGAGCTGTTTTTT
-,TRBD2,16,TRBJ2-5,TRBV4-3,CASSQDISGGQETQYF,TGCGCCAGCAGCCAAGATATAAGCGGGGGGCAAGAGACCCAGTACTTC
-,-,15,TRBJ2-3,TRBV5-1,CASSPVLGGTDTQYF,TGCGCCAGCAGCCCGGTCCTGGGGGGCACAGATACGCAGTATTTT
-,TRBD1,15,TRBJ2-7,TRBV28,CASRPSGQGAYEQYF,TGTGCCAGCAGACCTTCGGGACAGGGGGCGTACGAGCAGTACTTC
-,TRBD1,17,TRBJ1-3,TRBV27,CASSPGQGRKAGNTIYF,TGTGCCAGCAGTCCCGGACAGGGAAGAAAGGCGGGAAACACCATATATTTT
-,-,17,TRBJ1-4,TRBV9,CASSERPTGINSEKLFF,TGTGCCAGCAGCGAGCGACCTACAGGGATTAATTCTGAAAAACTGTTTTTT
-,-,14,TRBJ2-5,TRBV5-4,CASSLGGNQETQYF,TGTGCCAGCAGCTTGGGGGGGAATCAGGAGACCCAGTACTTC
-,-,13,TRBJ1-1,TRBV5-5,CASSGHSNTEAFF,TGTGCCAGCAGCGGACATTCGAACACTGAAGCTTTCTTT